This T cell receptor (beta chain) was identified during a study of blood T cell repertoires in COVID-19 (dated by TCRdb to 2020 to 2021). With regard to the full study: Collaborator samples came from the United States, Italy and Spain and covered acute and convalescent phases of COVID-19. The repertoires were made available in a free public database intended to serve as a resource for research on the immune response to SARS-CoV-2. Subjects who had been exposed to COVID-19, were actively infected with it, or had recovered from it provided the deeply sampled blood TCRbeta repertoires that made up the dataset. The samples were drawn from two sources: the first 160 participants of the ongoing ImmuneRACE study, and about 1,300 subjects contributed by 6 global collaborators. Where HLA class I and class II types were available, the types were taken from metadata supplied by the sample provider, not from assay-based typing. Nearly every sample came with metadata listing a de-identified subject ID, COVID-19 status, age in years and sex. The prospective study material was composed of cDNA or gDNA derived from T cells, B-cell-depleted T cells, or PBMCs. Overall study results and their limits: The quantity of clinical and demographic metadata differed by source and by participant and was supplied without curation.

On this clone itself: Its cognate antigen has yet to be identified. No base qualities exist here, and no much larger clone lies one base off it.

Whole blood was collected in K2EDTA tubes by collaborating institutions according to the institutions' own protocols. For TCRbeta analysis, collaborator samples were shipped as frozen whole blood, as isolated PBMCs, or as DNA extracted from either sample type. Counted from cysteine to phenylalanine, this CDR3 has 15 amino acids. Left in the record is the CDR3 DNA by itself, 45 bases read in frame from the first base. The germline V gene (reference sequence) sets CDR1 to LNHNV and CDR2 to YYDKDF. Relative to germline, V is 0 bases shorter and J is 3 bases shorter, with 12 bases between their ends. TCRbeta CDR3 regions were amplified from genomic DNA by means of the immunoSEQ Assay, a bias-controlled multiplex PCR. From the authors' description of their analysis: Within the assay, amplification of reference gene primers was used to estimate how many nucleated cells each sample contained. To quantify the absolute abundance of each unique TCRbeta CDR3 rearrangement, sequence reads were collapsed and filtered. For each sample, productive Simpson clonality was calculated by taking the square root of Simpson's diversity index across productive rearrangements. TCRdb obtained this table from immuneACCESS and retained in-frame rearrangements with V and J assigned. These tables miss some clones; where compared with another copy, unresolved V genes account for less than half of the shortfall, and the remainder is unexplained. That table is the source of V, J and clone size, and D and trimming were worked out from the DNA. Present in this sample are 50,000 to 75,000 clones, over 85% of which were seen just once. Of the sample, about 3.1% falls within the top ten clones.

The sequence was collected from a man aged 70-80 years with active COVID-19. Sequenced: peripheral blood. The chain is assembled from TRBV15 and TRBJ2-7, and possibly TRBD1, on 6 matching bases. The DNA is TGTGCCACCAGCAGAGATCCAGGGGTGAACTACGAGCAGTACTTC. This codes for CATSRDPGVNYEQYF.